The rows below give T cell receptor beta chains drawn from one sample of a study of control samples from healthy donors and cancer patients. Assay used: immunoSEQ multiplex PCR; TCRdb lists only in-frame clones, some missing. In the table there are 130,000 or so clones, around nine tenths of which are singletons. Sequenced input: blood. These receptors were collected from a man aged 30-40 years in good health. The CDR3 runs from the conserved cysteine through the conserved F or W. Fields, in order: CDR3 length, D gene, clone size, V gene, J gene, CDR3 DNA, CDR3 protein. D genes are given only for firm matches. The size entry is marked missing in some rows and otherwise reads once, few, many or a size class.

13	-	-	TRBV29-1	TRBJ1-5	TGCAGCGTTCGGAAAAATAGCAATCAGCCCCAGCATTTT	CSVRKNSNQPQHF
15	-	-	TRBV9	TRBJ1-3	TGTGCCAGCAGCGTAGGGCAGAGGCCTGGAAACACCATATATTTT	CASSVGQRPGNTIYF
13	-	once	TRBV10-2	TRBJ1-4	TGCGCCAGCAGCGGACAGCTAAATGAAAAACTGTTTTTT	CASSGQLNEKLFF
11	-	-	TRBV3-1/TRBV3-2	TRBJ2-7	TGTGCCAGCAGCCATACAGGCGAGCAGTACTTC	CASSHTGEQYF
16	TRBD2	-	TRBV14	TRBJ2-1	TGTGCCAGCAGCCCCGGGACTAGCCGGGGGAACAATGAGCAGTTCTTC	CASSPGTSRGNNEQFF
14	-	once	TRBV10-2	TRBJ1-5	TGCGCCAGCAAGGGGACGGGCTTAGGGCAGCCCCAGCATTTT	CASKGTGLGQPQHF
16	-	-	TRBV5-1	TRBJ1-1	TGCGCCAGCAGCTCAGAAGTTTGGACCATGAACACTGAAGCTTTCTTT	CASSSEVWTMNTEAFF
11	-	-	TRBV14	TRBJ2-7	TGTGCCAGCAGCCTCGGGCCGAGATTGTACTTC	CASSLGPRLYF
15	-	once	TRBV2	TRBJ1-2	TGTGCCAGCAGTGAAAGTCCGGAGTCGCCCTATGGCTACACCTTC	CASSESPESPYGYTF
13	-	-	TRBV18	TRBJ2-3	TGTGCCAGCTCACCCCCAGCAGTTGATACGCAGTATTTT	CASSPPAVDTQYF
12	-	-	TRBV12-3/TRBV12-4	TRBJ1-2	TGTGCCAGCAGTTTAATAGGGATAGTGGAAACCTTC	CASSLIGIVETF
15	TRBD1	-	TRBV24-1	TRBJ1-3	TGTGCCACCCGCGGGACAGGATATTTGAGAAACACCATATATTTT	CATRGTGYLRNTIYF
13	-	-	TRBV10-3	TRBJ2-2	TGTGCCATCAGTGCGACGAACACCGGGGAGCTGTTTTTT	CAISATNTGELFF
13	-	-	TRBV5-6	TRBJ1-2	TGTGCCAGCAGCCCCGGGGCAGGGAGAGGCTACACCTTC	CASSPGAGRGYTF
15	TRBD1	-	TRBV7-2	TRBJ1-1	TGTGCCAGCAGCCCAATACAGGGGCTGAACACTGAAGCTTTCTTT	CASSPIQGLNTEAFF
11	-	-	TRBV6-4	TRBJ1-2	TGTGCCAGCAGGAGAGGGCTCTCTTGCACCTTC	CASRRGLSCTF
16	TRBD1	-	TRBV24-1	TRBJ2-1	TGTGCCACCAGTGACCCCGGACAGGGGTATTACAATGAGCAGTTCTTC	CATSDPGQGYYNEQFF
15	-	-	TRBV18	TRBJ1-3	TGTGCCAGCTCACCAGCGGACCTTCTTGGAAACACCATATATTTT	CASSPADLLGNTIYF
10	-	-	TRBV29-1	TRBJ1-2	TGCAGCGCCGAGTTCAATGGCTACACCTTC	CSAEFNGYTF
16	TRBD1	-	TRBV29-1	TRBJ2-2	TGCAGCGTTGAAGGGACAGGGGCTTCAACGACCGGGGAGCTGTTTTTT	CSVEGTGASTTGELFF
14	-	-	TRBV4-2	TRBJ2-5	TGTGCCAGCAGCCAAGAAAACTCGGCGGAGACCCAGTACTTC	CASSQENSAETQYF
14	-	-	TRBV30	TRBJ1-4	TGTGCCTGGGCAACAGGGTCAACTAATGAAAAACTGTTTTTT	CAWATGSTNEKLFF
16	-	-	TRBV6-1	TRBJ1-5	TGTGCCAGCAGTGATCGTCCGCCGGGAAGCAATCAGCCCCAGCATTTT	CASSDRPPGSNQPQHF